The 20 T cell receptor beta chains below were found in one sample sequenced in a study of T cell repertoires in cytomegalovirus infection. TCRdb ran MiXCR on the reads and lists one entry per CDR3 protein. This table has about 110,000 distinct CDR3 sequences, about 33% appearing once. Their antigens are not known. The sample was CD8+ T cells from cultured PBMCs, taken from culture after CMV antigen stimulation. Receptors were obtained from a human donor in good health (CMV status not recorded). Some clones in this sample may be carry-over from other donors' samples.

The genes are TRBV9 and TRBJ2-7; maybe TRBD1 (6 bases). This CDR3 is 14 amino acids long. CDR1 is SGDLS, CDR2 YYNGEE, per germline. Trimming removed 3 bases from V and 2 bases from J, with 12 bases in between. CDR3 bases: TGTGCCAGCAGCGCGGACAGTGAGACCTACGAGCAGTACTTC. This translates into CASSADSETYEQYF.

The chain combines TRBV19 with TRBJ2-7; 9 nucleotides match TRBD1. This CDR3 has 13 residues. Trimming cost V 9 bases and J 2 bases; bases outside gene matches: 5. Germline CDR1 reads LNHDA; CDR2 reads SQIVND (reference sequence). The CDR3 reads CASRDRVTYEQYF. DNA for the CDR3: TGTGCCAGCCGGGACAGGGTCACCTACGAGCAGTACTTC. The variable domain in full, completed from reference TRBV19 and TRBJ2-7, reads DGGITQSPKYLFRKEGQNVTLSCEQNLNHDAMYWYRQDPGQGLRLIYYSQIVNDFQKGDIAEGYSVSREKKESFPLTVTSAQKNPTAFYLCASRDRVTYEQYFGPGTRLTVT.

This clonotype occurred a few times. This chain links TRBV11-2 with TRBJ2-1, with TRBD1 matching over 7 bases. Germline CDR1 is SGHAT and CDR2 is FQNNGV. V was clipped by 1 base and J by 0 bases; unmatched bases: 3. The CDR3 extends over 16 amino acids. The CDR3 DNA follows: TGTGCCAGCAGCTTAGGGTGGGACAGCTCCTACAATGAGCAGTTCTTC. Translation gives CASSLGWDSSYNEQFF.

The sample holds many counts of this clonotype. V gene TRBV7-9 combines with J gene TRBJ1-3; TRBD1 matches at 10 bases. The ends lost 4 bases at V and 2 bases at J; junction bases unmatched: 11. The CDR3 is 18 residues long. Germline V lookup: CDR1 SEHNR, CDR2 FQNEAQ (reference sequence). The CDR3 DNA is TGTGCCAGCAGCTCCAGGTTGACCGGGACAGGGGCTGGAAACACCATATATTTT. Protein: CASSSRLTGTGAGNTIYF.

This clonotype was observed a handful of times. The chain recombines TRBV7-9 with TRBJ2-7; D may be TRBD1 (6 bases). Germline-derived CDR1 and CDR2 are SEHNR and FQNEAQ (reference sequence). The length of the CDR3 is 14 residues. Trimming cost V 8 bases and J 5 bases, with 19 bases left between them. The CDR3 region is CASQPNTGFHEQYF. DNA for the CDR3: TGTGCCAGCCAACCTAACACAGGGTTCCACGAGCAGTACTTC.

The chain is built from TRBV27 and TRBJ2-1; D perhaps matches TRBD1 (6 bases). This CDR3 spans 14 amino acids. Germline CDR1 MNHEY, CDR2 SMNVEV (reference sequence). The V end was cut by 5 bases, the J end by 1 base, with 9 bases between. CDR3 sequence: CASSLRGSYNEQFF. The CDR3 DNA reads as TGTGCCAGCAGTCTCAGGGGATCCTACAATGAGCAGTTCTTC.

This clonotype was counted a few times. V is TRBV27 and J is TRBJ1-1; 7 nucleotides align to TRBD1. The CDR3 runs 15 residues. After removal of 0 bases from V and 5 bases from J, the junction contained 6 bases not matched to a gene. CDR1 and CDR2 (germline): MNHEY, SMNVEV (reference sequence). The CDR3 DNA sequence: TGTGCCAGCAGTTTATCGCAGACAGGGAGGACTGAAGCTTTCTTT. This codes for CASSLSQTGRTEAFF.

V and J are TRBV27 and TRBJ2-4; unclear D gene. Germline V gives CDR1 MNHEY, CDR2 SMNVEV (reference sequence). This CDR3 is 14 amino acids long. Trimming removed 2 bases at V and 1 base at J, with 6 bases between. CDR3 nucleotides: TGTGCCAGCAGTTTAAAGGGCGCCAAAAACATTCAGTACTTC. It codes for CASSLKGAKNIQYF.

Ten or more counts support this clonotype. The chain employs TRBV4-1 and TRBJ1-2; weak D call: TRBD1 (6 bases). CDR3 length equals 15 residues. Trimming pared 0 bases from V and 4 bases from J, leaving 12 bases between. CDR1 is MGHRA, CDR2 YSYEKL, per germline. DNA for the CDR3: TGCGCCAGCAGCCAAGATCCTCAGGGGCCCTATGGCTACACCTTC. It encodes CASSQDPQGPYGYTF.

V and J are TRBV2 and TRBJ1-5; D remains ambiguous. V was pared by 2 bases and J by 7 bases, with 12 bases between. Germline V gene sequence: CDR1 SNHLY, CDR2 FYNNEI. The CDR3 runs 14 residues. CDR3 loop: CASSEWDLVQPQHF. As DNA, the CDR3 is TGTGCCAGCAGTGAATGGGATCTGGTCCAGCCCCAGCATTTT.

This clonotype was counted at least ten times. The V gene is TRBV7-2, the J gene TRBJ1-1; possibly TRBD1 for D (5 bases). This CDR3 has 16 amino acids. Germline values: CDR1 SGHTA, CDR2 FQGNSA. V was shortened by 2 bases and J by 1 base, with 14 bases between the two germline ends. CDR3 sequence (DNA): TGTGCCAGCAGCTTATCTGGGGCCGCTCCGAACACTGAAGCTTTCTTT. As protein: CASSLSGAAPNTEAFF.

This clonotype was recorded at least ten times. The genes are TRBV7-2 and TRBJ2-4; 9 bases fit TRBD1. The J segment lost 2 bases and the V segment lost 0 bases, leaving 5 bases of the junction unmatched. The CDR3 length is 17 residues. Germline V lookup: CDR1 SGHTA, CDR2 FQGNSA. CDR3 sequence (DNA): TGTGCCAGCAGCTTAGCCCCGGGACAGGGAACCAAAAACATTCAGTACTTC. Its translation: CASSLAPGQGTKNIQYF.

The V call is TRBV27, the J call TRBJ2-3, with 7 bases aligning to TRBD1. CDR1 is MNHEY, CDR2 SMNVEV, per germline (reference sequence). The trim removed 6 bases at V and 4 bases at J, leaving 13 bases unmatched. This CDR3 has 16 amino acids. CDR3 sequence reads: CASRKTPQGSPDTQYF. The CDR3 coding sequence is TGTGCCAGCAGAAAAACCCCACAGGGGAGCCCAGATACGCAGTATTTT.

This clonotype was picked up a small number of times. The CDR3 DNA is TGTGCCAGCAGTTACTCGATATCAGGGACTAGAGGCTACACCTTC. Residues: CASSYSISGTRGYTF. The chain combines TRBV6-2 or TRBV6-3 with TRBJ1-2, with D tentatively TRBD1 (5 bases). CDR1 is MNHEY, CDR2 SVGEGT, per germline. V lost 0 bases and J lost 8, with 16 bases in between. The CDR3 covers 15 residues.

The V call is TRBV2, the J call TRBJ2-5; 13 bases are a match to TRBD2. V dropped 3 bases and J dropped 3; count of bases not matched to a gene: 4. Germline values: CDR1 SNHLY, CDR2 FYNNEI. The CDR3 has 16 residues. The CDR3 reads CASSDGTSGDKETQYF. The CDR3, as DNA: TGTGCCAGCAGTGATGGGACTAGCGGGGATAAAGAGACCCAGTACTTC.

The rearrangement uses TRBV4-3 and TRBJ2-3; no firm D call. Trimming took off 1 base at V and 0 bases at J, with 11 bases between the two ends. The CDR3 spans 16 residues. CDR1 LGHNA and CDR2 YSLEER come from the germline V gene. This CDR3 reads CASSQGAYTSTDTQYF. Here the CDR3 DNA reads TGCGCCAGCAGCCAAGGGGCATATACTAGCACAGATACGCAGTATTTT.

This clonotype occurred a few times. CDR3 sequence reads: CASSYSRVSSMNTEAFF. The CDR3 DNA reads TGTGCCAGCAGTTACTCGAGGGTCAGTAGTATGAACACTGAAGCTTTCTTT. J is TRBJ1-1 and V is TRBV6-5; D gene uncertain. This CDR3 is built from 17 residues. Trimming shortened V by 0 bases and J by 0 bases, and 14 bases separated the two germline ends. Germline V gene lookup returns CDR1 MNHEY and CDR2 SVGAGI.

In this sample, this clonotype turned up a few times. This chain joins TRBV7-9 and TRBJ2-2; 8 nucleotides line up with TRBD2. The CDR3 is 15 amino acids. The trim removed 9 bases at V and 3 bases at J, leaving 9 bases unmatched. Per the germline V gene, CDR1 is SEHNR and CDR2 is FQNEAQ (reference sequence). This CDR3 is CASREGTSDTGELFF. As DNA, the CDR3 is TGTGCCAGTCGGGAGGGGACCTCGGACACCGGGGAGCTGTTTTTT.

As for this clonotype: This may be a read error: a much more frequent sequence differs by one nucleotide. The chain is built from TRBV7-2 and TRBJ2-2, with 10 bases aligning to TRBD2. With 5 bases clipped from V and 7 bases from J, the junction kept 10 bases outside the gene matches. This CDR3 region has 16 residues. Germline values: CDR1 SGHTA, CDR2 FQGNSA. The CDR3 sequence: CASSVEAGGPGGELFF. The CDR3 DNA reads TGTGCCAGCAGCGTAGAAGCGGGGGGGCCCGGCGGGGAGCTGTTTTTT.

The J gene is TRBJ2-7, the V gene TRBV7-6, with D perhaps TRBD2 (6 bases). The CDR3 runs 14 residues. Trimming took 5 bases from V and 2 from J, leaving 13 bases between them. Germline CDR1 SGHVS, CDR2 FNYEAQ. CDR3 in DNA: TGTGCCAGCAGCCCCGAGACGGGAGCCTACGAGCAGTACTTC. Its translation is CASSPETGAYEQYF.